Given below is one T cell receptor (beta chain) in context. The data were taken from a study of blood T cell repertoires in COVID-19. For the study at large: Specimens from acute and convalescent COVID-19 originated in the United States, Italy and Spain. Sample material is recorded as cDNA or gDNA derived from T cells, B-cell-depleted T cells, or PBMCs.

Original handling: Reference gene primer amplification in the assay estimated nucleated cell counts. TCRdb keeps only in-frame clones here, not all; method: immunoSEQ multiplex PCR. For V, J and clone size, that table is used; D and trimming come from the DNA. The repertoire includes roughly 210,000 clones, about 88% of them detected once, and more than 1.5% sits in the top ten. Germline CDR1 and CDR2: SEHNR and FQNEAQ (reference sequence). Trimming cost V 2 bases and J 1 base, with 11 bases left between them. The CDR3 runs to 15 residues. Input material: peripheral blood. The TCR sequence derives from a man in his 70s with acute or convalescent COVID-19. The chain employs TRBV7-9 and TRBJ2-5; D is unresolved. CDR3 DNA: TGTGCCAGCAGCTTAAATGGCCGATTCCAAGAGACCCAGTACTTC. The encoded protein is CASSLNGRFQETQYF.